This T cell receptor beta chain is from a study of tumor-infiltrating lymphocytes in primary liver carcinoma. Study summary: Patients, male and female, were 30 to 69 years old.

cDNA specific to TCR beta was made from about 550 ng of total RNA, with a constant-region primer employed for priming. ARM-PCR was slightly modified, and three nested multiplex PCR rounds with it gave rise to the TCR beta libraries. The first two PCR rounds, roughly 10 cycles each, used TRBV1-TRBV30 forward primers and a C-beta reverse primer. TCRdb called the multiplex PCR reads again in MiXCR, with one record for every CDR3 protein. The sample records 330,000 or so distinct CDR3 sequences, 65% being singletons. CDR3 length: 14 residues. V lost 7 bases to trimming and J lost 1 base; unmatched junction nucleotides: 5. Looked up from germline, CDR1 is SNHLY and CDR2 is FYNNEI. Overall study results and limits: The study found a significantly higher top-250-clone fraction in tumors than in blood (p = 0.039).

A note on this clonotype: Its target is unknown.

RNA was extracted from whole blood without cell sorting, alongside germline DNA. The J gene is TRBJ2-7, the V gene TRBV2, with 9 bases aligning to TRBD1. The sample comprised peripheral blood. The TCR sequence derives from a man in his forties or fifties with primary liver carcinoma and hepatitis B virus infection. For the CDR3, the DNA is TGTGCCAGCACCCGGGACAGGGCTTCCTACGAGCAGTACTTC. Its translation: CASTRDRASYEQYF.